The source of this T cell receptor beta chain is a study of blood T cell repertoires in COVID-19 (dated by TCRdb to the early 2020s). Regarding the complete study: Samples covering the acute and convalescent phases of COVID-19 were provided by collaborators in the United States, Italy and Spain. The material from the prospective study consisted of cDNA or gDNA derived from T cells, B-cell-depleted T cells, or PBMCs. The dataset comprised deeply sampled blood TCRbeta repertoires from subjects exposed to, actively infected with, or recovered from COVID-19. The repertoires were released in a freely available public database intended as a resource for research on the immune response to SARS-CoV-2. The samples were drawn from the first 160 participants of the ongoing ImmuneRACE study and from over a thousand subjects provided by 6 global collaborators. A de-identified subject ID, COVID-19 status, age in years and sex were almost always included in the sample metadata. Where available, HLA class I and class II types were taken from metadata supplied by the sample provider and were not determined by assay-based typing.

Whole blood was collected in K2EDTA tubes by collaborating institutions according to the institutions' own protocols. Collaborator samples were shipped for TCRbeta analysis as frozen whole blood, isolated PBMCs, or DNA extracted from either sample type. TCRbeta CDR3 regions were amplified from genomic DNA by means of the immunoSEQ Assay, a bias-controlled multiplex PCR. In the authors' own workflow: The number of nucleated cells in each sample was estimated by amplification of reference gene primers within the assay. To quantify the absolute abundance of each unique TCRbeta CDR3 rearrangement, sequence reads were collapsed and filtered. For each sample, productive Simpson clonality was calculated as the square root of Simpson's diversity index over productive rearrangements. Here the immuneACCESS table is served through TCRdb, limited to in-frame sequences with V and J called. Missing clones are a known gap in these copies; in checked studies unresolved V genes cover under half, and the rest lacks a known reason. The V and J calls and clone size were taken over from that table, and D and trimming were inferred from the DNA. The sample includes approximately 21,000 clones, with around 69% observed a single time. The top ten constitute roughly 20% of the sample.

For CDR1 and CDR2, the germline V gene (reference sequence) lists LGHDT and YNNKEL. From cysteine to phenylalanine, the CDR3 is 15 amino acids long. Only the CDR3 part of the read is kept: 45 bases, read in frame from the first base. V and J are truncated by 4 bases and 5 bases respectively, leaving an intervening sequence of 12 bases. The investigation overall reported the following: The amount of clinical and demographic metadata varied by source and participant and was provided uncurated.

The sample holds one count of this clone. The target of this receptor is not known. No base quality values were provided; no much bigger clone lies one nucleotide off. The chain links TRBV3-1 (or the pseudogene TRBV3-2) with TRBJ1-6, with no confidently assigned D gene. The clonotype was recovered from a human donor in a cohort sampled during active or convalescent COVID-19. Sequenced: peripheral blood. The nucleotide sequence is TGTGCCAGCAGCCGCCGTGGGCGGGATAATTCACCCCTCCACTTT. Translated, this gives CASSRRGRDNSPLHF.